One sample yielded the 20 T cell receptor beta chains listed below, sequenced in a study of T cell responses to AZD1222 COVID-19 vaccine. Clones were sequenced by immunoSEQ multiplex PCR, and TCRdb holds only the in-frame ones, with some missing. The sample consists of tens of thousands of clones, approximately 88% of them appearing once. The sample consisted of peripheral blood, taken 28 days after the second AZD1222 dose. Receptors originate from an adult who received the AZD1222 COVID-19 vaccine.

CDR3 nucleotide sequence: TGTGCCAGCAGTTACGCAGGGAATAGCAATCAGCCCCAGCATTTT. This gives the protein CASSYAGNSNQPQHF. The chain is built from TRBV6-5 and TRBJ1-5; D perhaps matches TRBD1 (5 bases). From germline, CDR1 is MNHEY and CDR2 SVGAGI. Trimming removed 2 bases at V and 0 bases at J, with 8 bases between. This CDR3 is built from 15 residues.

The chain combines TRBV18 with TRBJ1-1, with D uncertain. Per germline, CDR1 KGHSH and CDR2 LQKENI. This CDR3 has 12 amino acids. The germline V and J ends were trimmed by 2 bases and 6 bases, with 7 bases remaining between them. The CDR3 spells CASSPNEAEAFF. In nucleotides, the CDR3 is TGTGCCAGCTCACCAAACGAGGCTGAAGCTTTCTTT. Drawing the rest from reference TRBV18 and TRBJ1-1, the complete variable domain is NAGVMQNPRHLVRRRGQEARLRCSPMKGHSHVYWYRQLPEEGLKFMVYLQKENIIDESGMPKERFSAEFPKEGPSILRIQQVVRGDSAAYFCASSPNEAEAFFGQGTRLTVV.

Only a few counts were recorded for this clone. The genes are TRBV15 and TRBJ1-2, with D possibly matching TRBD1 (6 bases). The CDR3 runs 17 residues. V was pared by 1 base and J by 7 bases, with 22 bases between. CDR1 and CDR2 (germline): LNHNV, YYDKDF (reference sequence). The CDR3 sequence is CATSRANYKGVGSGYTF. CDR3 DNA sequence: TGTGCCACCAGCAGAGCTAACTATAAGGGGGTAGGGAGTGGCTACACCTTC.

V and J are TRBV27 and TRBJ2-5, with 9 bases that match TRBD1. J gave up 2 bases and V 3 bases, and 10 bases lay outside the gene matches. The CDR3 runs to 17 residues. Per the germline V gene, CDR1 is MNHEY and CDR2 is SMNVEV (reference sequence). The DNA of the CDR3 is TGTGCCAGCAGTTTCGTACAGGGGGCGCGGGGGCAAGAGACCCAGTACTTC. The encoded protein is CASSFVQGARGQETQYF.

The chain joins TRBV18 to TRBJ2-2; D remains ambiguous. V dropped 2 bases and J dropped 3 bases, with 1 base sitting between them. Germline lookup yields CDR1 KGHSH and CDR2 LQKENI. CDR3 size: 12 residues. This CDR3 reads CASSPDTGELFF. Written as DNA, the CDR3 is TGTGCCAGCTCACCAGACACCGGGGAGCTGTTTTTT.

V and J are TRBV6-2 or TRBV6-3 and TRBJ1-5; TRBD1 might be the D (6 bases). CDR1 MNHEY and CDR2 SVGEGT come from the germline V gene. V was trimmed by 4 bases and J by 6 bases, leaving 16 bases between them. The CDR3 has 15 residues. CDR3 DNA sequence: TGTGCCAGCAGTTCCTACTTCAGGGGTTTTCAGCCCCAGCATTTT. It yields the protein CASSSYFRGFQPQHF.

This clone was counted a few times. The V call is TRBV18, the J call TRBJ2-3; 7 positions agree with TRBD1. V lost 2 bases, J lost 1 base, and 9 bases stayed unmatched. Per germline, CDR1 KGHSH and CDR2 LQKENI. This CDR3 is 17 amino acids long. CDR3 sequence reads: CASSPSPDRVGTDTQYF. CDR3 bases: TGTGCCAGCTCACCATCACCCGACAGGGTCGGCACAGATACGCAGTATTTT.

The rearrangement joins TRBV12-2 to TRBJ1-3; the tabulated D call, TRBD1, remains unverified against the DNA. TRBV12-2 is a known pseudogene. The CDR3 is made up of 16 amino acids. The chain's CDR3 is CASRFAQTGQGNTIYF. The CDR3 DNA sequence: TGTGCAAGTCGCTTCGCCCAGACAGGGCAAGGAAACACCATATATTTT.

The rearrangement links TRBV5-1 to TRBJ1-3; unclear D gene. The CDR3 contains 12 residues. The V and J ends lost 5 bases and 2 bases respectively, with 5 bases between them. Germline CDR1 SGHRS, CDR2 YFSETQ. The CDR3 DNA follows: TGCGCCAGCAGTGACACTGGAAACACCATATATTTT. It translates to CASSDTGNTIYF.

The chain employs TRBV7-9 and TRBJ2-7; D is possibly TRBD2 (6 bases). V was pared by 5 bases and J by 3 bases, with 14 bases between. Germline lookup yields CDR1 SEHNR and CDR2 FQNEAQ (reference sequence). The CDR3 loop spans 14 amino acids. Here the CDR3 reads CASSPPGGVYEQYF. The CDR3 DNA reads as TGTGCCAGCAGCCCCCCTGGAGGGGTCTACGAGCAGTACTTC.

The rearrangement links TRBV12-3 or TRBV12-4 to TRBJ1-1; D is uncertain. The CDR3 sequence is 13 residues long. Trimming removed 6 bases from V and 1 base from J, with 9 bases in between. CDR3 region: CASSQRGNTEAFF. The CDR3 coding sequence is TGTGCCAGCAGCCAACGGGGGAACACTGAAGCTTTCTTT.

The genes are TRBV28 and TRBJ1-2; D ambiguous. CDR3 length: 13 residues. CDR1 is MDHEN and CDR2 is SYDVKM in the germline V gene. Trimming shortened V by 2 bases and J by 6 bases, and 10 bases separated the two germline ends. The CDR3, as DNA: TGTGCCAGCAGTTTAGGTACGTGGGATGGCTACACCTTC. Protein: CASSLGTWDGYTF.

This chain uses TRBV28 with TRBJ2-1; D not resolved. The CDR3 is 15 residues long. Germline values: CDR1 MDHEN, CDR2 SYDVKM. Trimming left V 4 bases short and J 6 bases short, with 16 bases between. The chain's CDR3 is CASSSPRRLLNEQFF. CDR3 DNA sequence: TGTGCCAGCAGTTCCCCGCGCCGACTTCTCAATGAGCAGTTCTTC.

This clone showed up just a few times. This sequence joins TRBV6-5 and TRBJ1-5; TRBD1 aligns across 7 bases. The junction had 0 bases not matched to a gene; V was cut back by 0 bases and J by 4 bases. The germline gives CDR1 MNHEY, CDR2 SVGAGI. CDR3 length: 14 amino acids. The CDR3: CASSYSQGNQPQHF. The CDR3 DNA follows: TGTGCCAGCAGTTACTCACAGGGGAATCAGCCCCAGCATTTT.

CDR3 region: CASSPGTDFREQYF. The CDR3 DNA is TGTGCCAGCAGCCCTGGGACGGATTTTAGAGAGCAGTACTTC. V gene TRBV7-2 combines with J gene TRBJ2-7; possibly TRBD1 or TRBD2 for D (5 bases each). Trimming pared 5 bases from V and 7 bases from J, leaving 18 bases between. Germline V gene sequence: CDR1 SGHTA, CDR2 FQGNSA. The CDR3 consists of 14 residues.

The rearrangement uses TRBV7-2 and TRBJ1-4; unclear D gene. The germline V and J ends were trimmed by 1 base and 8 bases, with 17 bases remaining between them. Germline CDR1 and CDR2: SGHTA and FQGNSA. This CDR3 is built from 16 residues. The CDR3, as DNA: TGTGCCAGCAGCTTAGGTGGAGGTTTCTTAGGGGAAAAACTGTTTTTT. It translates to CASSLGGGFLGEKLFF.

The chain joins TRBV10-3 to TRBJ2-3; a possible D gene is TRBD1 (5 bases). The CDR3 covers 15 residues. V lost 0 bases to trimming and J lost 0 bases, with 7 bases between them. CDR1 and CDR2 from the germline V gene are ENHRY and SYGVKD. The CDR3 coding sequence is TGTGCCATCAGTGAGTCGGGGCCTAGCACAGATACGCAGTATTTT. It is translated as CAISESGPSTDTQYF.

The chain couples TRBV21-1 to TRBJ1-4; TRBD1 is the table's D call, not checked against the DNA. TRBV21-1 is a pseudogene segment. The CDR3 loop spans 12 amino acids. CDR3 bases: TGTGCCAGCAGCGTGTCAGGGGCAGAACTGTTTTTT. It yields the protein CASSVSGAELFF.

The V and J genes are TRBV3-1 (or the pseudogene TRBV3-2) and TRBJ1-1, with D uncertain. The V and J ends lost 0 bases and 0 bases respectively, with 11 bases between them. This CDR3 is built from 16 residues. CDR1 is LGHDT, CDR2 YNNKEL, per germline (reference sequence). DNA of the CDR3: TGTGCCAGCAGCCAAGATGATTTTGGCCTGAACACTGAAGCTTTCTTT. Protein: CASSQDDFGLNTEAFF.

V gene TRBV6-5 combines with J gene TRBJ1-5; D is perhaps TRBD1 (6 bases). V was trimmed by 0 bases and J by 3 bases, leaving 12 bases between them. Looked up from germline, CDR1 is MNHEY and CDR2 is SVGAGI. CDR3 length equals 16 residues. The CDR3 spells CASSYSSQGINQPQHF. In DNA form, the CDR3 reads TGTGCCAGCAGTTACTCGTCCCAGGGGATCAATCAGCCCCAGCATTTT.